These 21 T cell receptor beta chains came from one sample sequenced in a study of CD8 T cells in Susac syndrome. With random hexamers, reverse transcription was performed on about 0.45 to 1 ug of RNA. One entry per CDR3 protein results from TCRdb running MiXCR on the immunoSEQ multiplex PCR reads. Of approximately 130,000 distinct CDR3 sequences in the sample, around nine tenths are singletons; the top ten hold roughly 0.25%. The sequencing input was CD8+ T cells from PBMCs. The receptors shown here come from a human donor with multiple sclerosis.

The genes are TRBV4-3 and TRBJ2-3; D is perhaps TRBD1 or TRBD2 (6 bases each). Germline V gives CDR1 LGHNA, CDR2 YSLEER. V shed 0 bases and J shed 2 bases, with 12 bases lying between them. The CDR3 totals 16 residues. The CDR3 DNA reads as TGCGCCAGCAGCCAAGAGGAGGGGGGATTCACAGATACGCAGTATTTT. It encodes CASSQEEGGFTDTQYF.

The chain combines TRBV2 with TRBJ2-7; the D is unclear. Germline assignment: CDR1 SNHLY and CDR2 FYNNEI. The ends were cut back, 3 bases at V and 3 bases at J, with 9 bases in the middle. The CDR3 loop spans 13 amino acids. As DNA, the CDR3 is TGTGCCAGCAGTGATAAGGGCCTCTACGAGCAGTACTTC. Its protein is CASSDKGLYEQYF.

The chain recombines TRBV9 with TRBJ2-6, with no clear D. Between the trimmed V and J ends, which lost 3 bases and 3 bases, there was a span of 10 bases. Germline CDR1 is SGDLS and CDR2 is YYNGEE. The CDR3 is 15 amino acids. The CDR3 loop is CASSEWKYGANVLTF. The CDR3 DNA is TGTGCCAGCAGCGAGTGGAAGTATGGGGCCAACGTCCTGACTTTC.

The chain combines TRBV7-8 with TRBJ1-2; maybe TRBD1 (6 bases). This CDR3 has 14 residues. V shed 3 bases and J shed 6 bases, with 14 bases lying between them. Germline CDR1 and CDR2: SGHVS and FQNEAQ. This chain's CDR3 is CASSLLGRGDGYTF. The CDR3 coding sequence is TGTGCCAGCAGCTTGCTCGGGAGGGGGGATGGCTACACCTTC.

The V and J genes are TRBV7-9 and TRBJ1-4; maybe TRBD1 (5 bases). Trimming took off 4 bases at V and 6 bases at J, with 15 bases between the two ends. This CDR3 has 15 residues. Germline V CDR1 and CDR2: SEHNR, FQNEAQ (reference sequence). This CDR3 is CASSWAGTSDEKLFF. The CDR3 region has the DNA TGTGCCAGCAGCTGGGCCGGGACTTCGGATGAAAAACTGTTTTTT. Full variable domain (remainder filled in from reference TRBV7-9 and TRBJ1-4): DTGVSQNPRHKITKRGQNVTFRCDPISEHNRLYWYRQTLGQGPEFLTYFQNEAQLEKSRLLSDRFSAERPKGSFSTLEIQRTEQGDSAMYLCASSWAGTSDEKLFFGSGTQLSVL.

The chain joins TRBV29-1 to TRBJ2-5; 8 bases line up with TRBD1. This CDR3 comprises 17 residues. The V segment lost 0 bases and the J segment 0 bases; nucleotides outside the gene matches: 9. Germline CDR1 is SQVTM and CDR2 is ANQGSEA. The CDR3 nucleotides are TGCAGCGTTGAAGATCCCCGGACAGGGTTTTACCAAGAGACCCAGTACTTC. It is translated as CSVEDPRTGFYQETQYF.

The chain recombines TRBV5-6 with TRBJ1-5; the D is unclear. Trimming removed 3 bases from V and 9 bases from J, with 13 bases in between. Germline loops: CDR1 SGHDT, CDR2 YYEEEE. This CDR3 region has 13 residues. The CDR3 DNA reads as TGTGCCAGCAGCTCAGACATGGAGGCGCCCCAGCATTTT. The encoded protein is CASSSDMEAPQHF.

V usage is TRBV27 and J usage is TRBJ2-2, with D uncertain. The germline V gene has CDR1 MNHEY and CDR2 SMNVEV (reference sequence). Trimming cost V 3 bases and J 8 bases, with 13 bases left between them. The CDR3 extends over 14 amino acids. The CDR3 here is CASSLFALGGELFF. The CDR3 nucleotides are TGTGCCAGCAGTTTGTTCGCCCTGGGAGGGGAGCTGTTTTTT.

The J gene is TRBJ2-3, the V gene TRBV11-1, with 8 bases matching TRBD2. Trimming cost V 5 bases and J 2 bases; bases outside gene matches: 6. The CDR3 extends over 15 amino acids. CDR1 is SGHAT, CDR2 FQDESV, per germline (reference sequence). The CDR3 DNA is TGTGCCAGCAGCCAGACTAGCGACACCACAGATACGCAGTATTTT. The encoded protein is CASSQTSDTTDTQYF.

The rearrangement joins TRBV27 to TRBJ1-1, with D hard to call. The CDR3 contains 15 residues. Trimming removed 4 bases from V and 2 bases from J, with 14 bases in between. The V gene's germline CDR1 is MNHEY and CDR2 SMNVEV (reference sequence). CDR3 residues: CASSSLTELNTEAFF. DNA of the CDR3: TGTGCCAGCAGTTCGCTAACAGAGCTTAACACTGAAGCTTTCTTT.

This clonotype was counted once. This sequence joins TRBV4-1 and TRBJ1-1, with D tentatively TRBD1 (5 bases). The CDR3 extends over 14 amino acids. With 1 base removed from V and 9 bases from J, the gap between germline ends came to 15 bases. Germline values: CDR1 MGHRA, CDR2 YSYEKL. In DNA form, the CDR3 reads TGCGCCAGCAGCCAAGGCGTGGCGGGGACCCAAGCTTTCTTT. Translation: CASSQGVAGTQAFF.

The chain is built from TRBV24-1 and TRBJ2-1; 14 bases line up with TRBD2. CDR1 and CDR2 (germline): KGHDR, SFDVKD. V shed 5 bases, J shed 3 bases, and the junction held 17 bases outside the gene matches. The CDR3 sequence is 21 residues long. This CDR3 is CATSATRGLAGGSPIYNEQFF. CDR3 coding DNA: TGTGCCACCAGTGCCACTAGAGGACTAGCGGGAGGTTCCCCGATCTACAATGAGCAGTTCTTC.

V usage is TRBV6-1 and J usage is TRBJ2-5; D is perhaps TRBD2 (6 bases). Germline V gene sequence: CDR1 MNHNS, CDR2 SASEGT. V lost 8 bases, J lost 5 bases, and 18 bases lay in between. The CDR3 covers 14 residues. CDR3 amino acids: CASGRLGEGETQYF. CDR3 nucleotide sequence: TGTGCCAGCGGACGACTAGGAGAGGGGGAGACCCAGTACTTC.

This clonotype was observed a single time. V and J are TRBV9 and TRBJ1-1, with a possible D match to TRBD1 (5 bases). The CDR3 consists of 15 residues. Trimming removed 4 bases at V and 1 base at J, with 14 bases between. Germline lookup yields CDR1 SGDLS and CDR2 YYNGEE. In DNA, the CDR3 is TGTGCCAGCAGCCCCCGTAGCGGGGCGAACACTGAAGCTTTCTTT. This codes for CASSPRSGANTEAFF.

The chain recombines TRBV5-6 with TRBJ2-1; no clear D gene. The CDR3 totals 16 residues. V dropped 2 bases and J dropped 2 bases, with 14 bases sitting between them. Germline assignment: CDR1 SGHDT and CDR2 YYEEEE. The CDR3 sequence: CASSFGSLPTYNEQFF. Written as DNA, the CDR3 is TGTGCCAGCAGCTTTGGTTCACTCCCAACCTACAATGAGCAGTTCTTC.

The genes are TRBV18 and TRBJ1-3; D call uncertain. V was cut by 0 bases and J by 8 bases, with 8 bases left in between. The CDR3 contains 13 residues. Germline V gene data show CDR1 as KGHSH and CDR2 as LQKENI. The CDR3 is CASSPPEGHTIYF. CDR3 DNA sequence: TGTGCCAGCTCACCACCAGAGGGCCACACCATATATTTT.

This clonotype occurred once. The chain joins TRBV4-1 to TRBJ2-6, with D possibly being TRBD2 (6 bases). Germline CDR1 reads MGHRA; CDR2 reads YSYEKL. The CDR3 extends over 19 amino acids. V shed 4 bases and J shed 0 bases, with 19 bases lying between them. The chain's CDR3 is CASSPGVGGYYSGANVLTF. Written as DNA, the CDR3 is TGCGCCAGCAGCCCCGGGGTGGGGGGATACTACTCTGGGGCCAACGTCCTGACTTTC.

V is TRBV12-5 and J is TRBJ2-3; TRBD2 aligns across 9 bases. Germline V gene lookup returns CDR1 LGHNT and CDR2 FRNRAP. The length of the CDR3 is 15 residues. Trimming took 5 bases from V and 4 from J; bases not matched to a gene: 7. DNA of the CDR3: TGTGCTAGTGGTATGAAGCGGGAGGAGGCAGATACGCAGTATTTT. Amino acid sequence: CASGMKREEADTQYF.

This sequence joins TRBV4-1 and TRBJ2-7, with 7 bases that match TRBD2. The CDR3 covers 15 residues. V gave up 1 base and J gave up 3 bases; unmatched junction bases: 6. Germline CDR1 MGHRA, CDR2 YSYEKL. The CDR3 DNA reads TGCGCCAGCAGCCAAGCTGAGGGGAGGGTCTACGAGCAGTACTTC. Translated: CASSQAEGRVYEQYF.

The chain joins TRBV9 to TRBJ1-5; maybe TRBD1 (5 bases). The CDR3 is made up of 14 amino acids. Trimming cost V 5 bases and J 4 bases, with 13 bases left between them. Germline V CDR1 and CDR2: SGDLS, YYNGEE. CDR3 DNA sequence: TGTGCCAGCAGTGATGGGGGGGGGAATCAGCCCCAGCATTTT. Amino acid sequence: CASSDGGGNQPQHF.

This clonotype was seen a single time. J is TRBJ2-3 and V is TRBV4-1; 10 nucleotides align to TRBD1. The germline gives CDR1 MGHRA, CDR2 YSYEKL. The J segment lost 3 bases and the V segment lost 3 bases, leaving 9 bases of the junction unmatched. CDR3 length: 17 amino acids. The CDR3 here is CASSHNRDRGKTDTQYF. The CDR3 DNA sequence: TGCGCCAGCAGCCACAACCGGGACAGGGGAAAAACAGATACGCAGTATTTT.